What follows is one T cell receptor beta chain and its context. The target of this receptor is not known. The sample holds no much larger clone one base away, and base qualities are not on file. The sample's treatment or condition, from its label and the paper: nivolumab (PD-1 blockade) given before sampling. The DNeasy Blood and Tissue Kit was used to extract DNA from formalin-fixed paraffin-embedded specimens. The data were obtained in a study of T cells in tumors and immune-related adverse events (dated by TCRdb to about 2021). Trimming costs V 3 bases and J 1 base, and their ends lie 18 bases apart. The CDR3 runs 17 amino acids, cysteine and phenylalanine included. The DNA shown is the 51-base CDR3, in frame from base 1. CDR1 and CDR2, per the germline V gene, are SGHVS and FQNEAQ. Using the immunoSEQ assay, the TCR beta locus was amplified and sequenced, producing bulk TCR Vbeta CDR3 data. Under the source paper's analysis protocol: CDR3s were excluded if they were non-productive, were shorter than 7 amino acids, or did not start with C or end with F/W. Analysis was limited to specimens with at least 1000 reads, and clonotypes were defined at the amino acid level. Clonality was computed as 1 minus Pielou's evenness. Library sizes were equalized by abundance-weighted random subsampling with replacement, which was repeated 100 times so that 95% confidence intervals could be reported. Repertoire overlap was quantified using the Morisita overlap index, and the top 40 clones per specimen were examined for overlap with the irAE. Not all clones reach the TCRdb copy of this immuneACCESS table, which keeps in-frame sequences only. Checked studies attribute under half of the gap to unresolved V genes and leave the rest unexplained. The DNA was the basis for D and trimming; V, J and clone size are from that table. Recorded for this sample are about 11,000 clones; just under 95% of them occurred a single time. The ten top clones hold roughly 1.5% of the sample.

This TCR came from a female donor with metastatic renal cell carcinoma. The sequencing here drew on lymph node tissue, taken from a patient treated with anti-PD-1 therapy. The sequence is built from TRBV7-8 and TRBJ1-2; D gene: possibly TRBD1, on 5 matching bases. The CDR3 amino acid sequence is: CASSLGLAGSGNYGYTF. The bases are TGTGCCAGCAGCTTGGGGTTGGCAGGGAGCGGTAACTATGGCTACACCTTC.